The subject of this entry is one TCR beta chain. The antigen is undetermined. The CDR3 has 16 amino acids. The germline CDR1 and CDR2 sequences are SEHNR and FQNEAQ (reference sequence). Germline trimming cut 3 bases from V and 2 bases from J; bases unmatched to any gene: 6. Sequencing libraries made from TCR beta cDNA carried unique molecular identifiers. In TCRdb, the PCR reads were re-called with MiXCR into one record per CDR3 protein. The sample lists about 570,000 distinct CDR3 sequences; around 36% were seen once. The sample comes from a study of post-analysis software for immune sequencing data. Study-wide points: TRBV5-6, TRBV5-1 and TRBV20-1 were among four to six TRBV segments more frequent in patients than controls.

This TCR derives from a girl aged 2-17 years with multiple sclerosis. Source material: blood. The rearrangement links TRBV7-9 to TRBJ1-2; 10 bases line up with TRBD1. CDR3 sequence: CASSFYRDRGNYGYTF. The CDR3 DNA reads as TGTGCCAGCAGCTTCTACCGGGACAGGGGAAACTATGGCTACACCTTC. The whole variable domain, filled in from reference TRBV7-9 and TRBJ1-2, reads DTGVSQNPRHKITKRGQNVTFRCDPISEHNRLYWYRQTLGQGPEFLTYFQNEAQLEKSRLLSDRFSAERPKGSFSTLEIQRTEQGDSAMYLCASSFYRDRGNYGYTFGSGTRLTVV.